These 13 T cell receptor beta chains share one sample of origin, sequenced in a study of vaccination effects on CD4 cells after COVID-19 (dated 2022 in TCRdb). Libraries came from the immunoSEQ multiplex PCR assay. In TCRdb, the immuneACCESS table is reduced to in-frame sequences with V and J assigned. These tables do not hold every clone; where another copy was compared, an unresolved V gene accounts for under half, and the others remain unexplained. This sample holds about 24,000 clones; roughly three quarters were observed only once. The ten largest clones represent 10% to 13% of the sample. In the ViraFEST assay, PBMC were stimulated with viral peptide pools, and antigen-specific CD4+ T cell clonotypes were then identified by expansion using TCR sequencing. After less than 13 days of culture, CD4+ T cells were isolated with the EasySep CD4+ T cell isolation kit. The absence of prior SARS-CoV-2 infection in healthy vaccine recipients was confirmed by negative nucleocapsid antibodies before and after vaccination.

Antigens for these TCRs are unknown. The sample here was CD4+ T cells from PBMCs cultured with HCoV-NL63 spike peptides, taken before COVID-19 vaccination. Sample cell subset or site, as interpreted from the label and publication: HCoV-NL63 spike overlapping peptide pool stimulation. The receptors originated from a human donor who received a COVID-19 vaccine.

The chain carries TRBV3-1 (or the pseudogene TRBV3-2) and TRBJ1-2; D gene uncertain. Germline V gene sequence: CDR1 LGHDT, CDR2 YNNKEL (reference sequence). This CDR3 region has 16 residues. Trimming shortened V by 1 base and J by 5 bases, and 17 bases separated the two germline ends. Here the CDR3 reads CASSQGTRLISYGYTF. DNA of the CDR3: TGTGCCAGCAGCCAAGGTACTAGGCTGATTTCTTATGGCTACACCTTC.

A single count supports this clone. The chain combines TRBV9 with TRBJ1-5, with 8 bases matching TRBD1. This CDR3 has 14 residues. CDR1 is SGDLS, CDR2 YYNGEE, per germline. Losses at the gene ends were 3 bases for V and 6 bases for J; bases not matched to a gene: 5. The DNA for the CDR3 is TGTGCCAGCAGCGGCAGGGGGCCCGCTCAGCCCCAGCATTTT. Translated, it gives CASSGRGPAQPQHF.

This clone is a singleton in its sample. As DNA, the CDR3 is TGTGCCATCAGTGGGGACAGTGGATCGCAGTATTTT. Translating gives CAISGDSGSQYF. The chain has TRBV10-3 and TRBJ2-3, with 7 bases that match TRBD1. The germline CDR1 and CDR2 sequences are ENHRY and SYGVKD. The CDR3 is 12 residues long. V gave up 4 bases and J gave up 10 bases; unmatched junction bases: 5.

In its sample, this clone was seen once. This chain joins TRBV6-5 and TRBJ2-4; the D gene is possibly TRBD2 (6 bases). The CDR3 is 14 amino acids. In germline, CDR1 is MNHEY, CDR2 SVGAGI. Trimming stripped 5 bases from V and 7 bases from J, with 15 bases between. The CDR3 DNA reads TGTGCCAGCAGTCAAACGGGGGAGTTGAACATTCAGTACTTC. Its protein is CASSQTGELNIQYF.

This clone was detected a few times. The rearrangement links TRBV19 to TRBJ1-2, with 9 nucleotides matching TRBD1. The CDR3 has 14 residues. Unmatched junction bases numbered 8, after V lost 5 bases and J lost 7 bases. Germline loops: CDR1 LNHDA, CDR2 SQIVND (reference sequence). CDR3 sequence reads: CASSRDRVLFGYTF. CDR3 nucleotides: TGTGCCAGTAGTCGGGACAGGGTTTTATTTGGCTACACCTTC.

This clone has more than one count but fewer than ten. This chain links TRBV19 with TRBJ1-5, with TRBD1 matching 7 bases. Germline V gene data show CDR1 as LNHDA and CDR2 as SQIVND (reference sequence). V was clipped by 4 bases and J by 5 bases; unmatched bases: 2. The CDR3 runs 13 residues. CDR3 DNA sequence: TGTGCCAGTAGTAGTGACAGGGATCAGCCCCAGCATTTT. Translating gives CASSSDRDQPQHF.

CDR3 bases: TGTGCCAGTAGTACTATACTAGCGGCCCAGCAGTTCTTC. As protein: CASSTILAAQQFF. The J gene is TRBJ2-1, the V gene TRBV19; 8 nucleotides align to TRBD2. Germline lookup yields CDR1 LNHDA and CDR2 SQIVND (reference sequence). The J segment lost 11 bases and the V segment lost 4 bases, leaving 7 bases of the junction unmatched. CDR3 length equals 13 residues.

This clone was seen a handful of times. The gene calls are TRBV27 and TRBJ2-1; D tentatively reads TRBD1 or TRBD2 (5 bases each). This CDR3 has 16 amino acids. Trimming shortened V by 4 bases and J by 9 bases, and 22 bases separated the two germline ends. Germline V CDR1 and CDR2: MNHEY, SMNVEV (reference sequence). The CDR3 here is CASSYMALGAAFEQFF. CDR3 DNA sequence: TGTGCCAGCAGTTATATGGCCCTCGGGGCCGCCTTTGAGCAGTTCTTC.

The chain carries TRBV10-3 and TRBJ1-4, with 7 nucleotides matching TRBD1. The CDR3 has 15 residues. Trimming at V came to 4 bases and at J to 4 bases, leaving 6 bases not matched to a gene. Germline CDR1 ENHRY, CDR2 SYGVKD. In nucleotides, the CDR3 is TGTGCCATCAGTGGGGGGGGACAGAGTAATGAAAAACTGTTTTTT. Its protein product is CAISGGGQSNEKLFF.

CDR3: CAIRLENMETQYF. In DNA form, the CDR3 reads TGTGCCATCAGGCTCGAAAACATGGAGACCCAGTACTTC. The chain links TRBV10-3 to TRBJ2-5; the D is unclear. The CDR3 is 13 residues long. CDR1 and CDR2 from the germline V gene are ENHRY and SYGVKD. V dropped 6 bases and J dropped 5 bases, with 13 bases sitting between them.

The DNA for the CDR3 is TGTGCCTGGGGGGGTCGGGTCTCCTACGAGCAGTACTTC. This gives the protein CAWGGRVSYEQYF. The chain recombines TRBV30 with TRBJ2-7; D may match TRBD1 or TRBD2 (5 bases each). The germline V gene encodes CDR1 GTSNPN and CDR2 SVGIG (reference sequence). Trimming took off 5 bases at V and 0 bases at J, with 11 bases between the two ends. CDR3 length equals 13 residues.

This chain connects TRBV19 to TRBJ2-1; D unresolved. V was cut by 9 bases and J by 8 bases, with 11 bases left in between. The CDR3 consists of 11 residues. In germline, CDR1 is LNHDA, CDR2 SQIVND (reference sequence). The CDR3 region has the DNA TGTGCCAGCGCTAAGGCCTATGAGCAGTTCTTC. Protein sequence: CASAKAYEQFF. Filled out from reference TRBV19 and TRBJ2-1, the complete variable domain reads DGGITQSPKYLFRKEGQNVTLSCEQNLNHDAMYWYRQDPGQGLRLIYYSQIVNDFQKGDIAEGYSVSREKKESFPLTVTSAQKNPTAFYLCASAKAYEQFFGPGTRLTVL.

The chain recombines TRBV11-2 with TRBJ1-1; the D gene is possibly TRBD1 (6 bases). Trimming left V 7 bases short and J 2 bases short, with 17 bases between. The germline CDR1 and CDR2 sequences are SGHAT and FQNNGV. The CDR3 consists of 15 residues. CDR3 DNA: TGTGCCAGCAACCGCCTGGACAGCTACAACACTGAAGCTTTCTTT. The encoded protein is CASNRLDSYNTEAFF.